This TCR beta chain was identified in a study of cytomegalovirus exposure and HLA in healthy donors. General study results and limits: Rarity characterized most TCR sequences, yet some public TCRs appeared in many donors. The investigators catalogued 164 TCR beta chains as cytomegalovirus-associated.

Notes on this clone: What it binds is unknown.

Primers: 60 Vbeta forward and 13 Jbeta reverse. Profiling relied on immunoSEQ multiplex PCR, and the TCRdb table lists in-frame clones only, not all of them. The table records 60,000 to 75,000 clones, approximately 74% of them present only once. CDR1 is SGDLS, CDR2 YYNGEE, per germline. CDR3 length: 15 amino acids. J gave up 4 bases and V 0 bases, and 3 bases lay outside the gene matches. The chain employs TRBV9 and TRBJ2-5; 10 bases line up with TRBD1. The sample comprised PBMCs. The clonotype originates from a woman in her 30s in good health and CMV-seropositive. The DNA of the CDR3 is TGTGCCAGCAGCGTAGCGGACAGGGGGAGAGAGACCCAGTACTTC. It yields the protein CASSVADRGRETQYF.